The clone carrying this TCR beta chain showed up many times. Time point here: technical triplicate 1. The cell input for sorted libraries was approximately 1 million, and those cells were CD4+ or CD8+ T cells. Losses at the gene ends were 3 bases for V and 8 bases for J; bases not matched to a gene: 14. The germline gives CDR1 SGHTA, CDR2 FQGNSA. The CDR3 is 18 residues long. These data originate in a study of neurological immune-mediated disorders. A 10-nucleotide random UMI tagged transcripts in template-switch 5'RACE cDNA synthesis. One entry per CDR3 protein, called by TCRdb with MiXCR from the 5' RACE reads. The sample lists 25,000 or so distinct CDR3 sequences; less than 15% were seen once.

The TCR originated in a female donor with HTLV-1-associated myelopathy (HAM/TSP). V usage is TRBV7-2 and J usage is TRBJ2-1; 12 bases agree with TRBD2. Input material: CD4+ T cells from blood. CDR3 nucleotides: TGTGCCAGCAGCTTTGGGGGAGCTAGCGGGAGGGCCAAATATGAGCAGTTCTTC. This encodes CASSFGGASGRAKYEQFF.